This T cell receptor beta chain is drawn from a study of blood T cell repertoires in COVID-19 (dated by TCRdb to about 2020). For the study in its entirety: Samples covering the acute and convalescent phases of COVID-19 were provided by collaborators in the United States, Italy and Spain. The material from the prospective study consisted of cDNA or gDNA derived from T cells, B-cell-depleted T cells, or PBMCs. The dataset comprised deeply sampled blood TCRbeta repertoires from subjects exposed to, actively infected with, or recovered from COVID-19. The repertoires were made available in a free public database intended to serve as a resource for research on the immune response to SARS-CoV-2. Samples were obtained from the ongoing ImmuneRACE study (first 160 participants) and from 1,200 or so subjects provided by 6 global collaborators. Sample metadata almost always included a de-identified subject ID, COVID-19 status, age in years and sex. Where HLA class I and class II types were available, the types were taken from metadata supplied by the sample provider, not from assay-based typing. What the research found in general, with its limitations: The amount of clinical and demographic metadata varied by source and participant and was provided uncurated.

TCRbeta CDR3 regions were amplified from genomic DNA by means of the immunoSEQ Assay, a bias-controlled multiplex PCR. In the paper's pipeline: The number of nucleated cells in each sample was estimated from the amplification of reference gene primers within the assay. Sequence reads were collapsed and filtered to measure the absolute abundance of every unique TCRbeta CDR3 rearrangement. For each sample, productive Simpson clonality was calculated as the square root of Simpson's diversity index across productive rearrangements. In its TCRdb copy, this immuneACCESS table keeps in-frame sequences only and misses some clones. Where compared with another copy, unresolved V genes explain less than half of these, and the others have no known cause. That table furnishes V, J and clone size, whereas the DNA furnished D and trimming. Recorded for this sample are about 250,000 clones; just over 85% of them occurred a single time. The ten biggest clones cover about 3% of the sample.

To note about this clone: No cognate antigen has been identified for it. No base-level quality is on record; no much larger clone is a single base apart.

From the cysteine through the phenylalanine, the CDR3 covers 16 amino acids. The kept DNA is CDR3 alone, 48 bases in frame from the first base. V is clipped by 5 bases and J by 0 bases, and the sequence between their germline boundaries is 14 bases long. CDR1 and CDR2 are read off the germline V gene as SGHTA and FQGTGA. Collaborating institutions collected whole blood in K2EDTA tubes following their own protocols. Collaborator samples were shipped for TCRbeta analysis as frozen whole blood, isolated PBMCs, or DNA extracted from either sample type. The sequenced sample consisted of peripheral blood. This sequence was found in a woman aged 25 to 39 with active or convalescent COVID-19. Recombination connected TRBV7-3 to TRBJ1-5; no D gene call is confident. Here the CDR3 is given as CASSATRVYSNQPQHF. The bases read TGTGCCAGCAGCGCCACCCGGGTCTATAGCAATCAGCCCCAGCATTTT.